This is a list of T cell receptor beta chains from one sample in a study of beta chain features in type 1 diabetes. Assay used: immunoSEQ multiplex PCR; TCRdb lists only in-frame clones, some missing. The table lists 970,000 or so clones, under 20% of them singletons. The sequenced sample consisted of naive CD4+ T cells from blood. The receptors shown here come from a woman between 18 and 30 years old in good health. CDR3s include the opening cysteine and the closing phenylalanine or tryptophan. Fields, in order: V gene, clone size, D gene, J gene, CDR3 protein, CDR3 DNA. D genes are given only for firm matches. Size tells how often a clone was seen (once, few, many) or the class of an expanded clone, and some rows leave it out.

V: TRBV28; size: once; D: .; J: TRBJ2-1; CDR3: CASSLGVNEQFF; DNA: TGTGCCAGCAGTTTAGGGGTTAATGAGCAGTTCTTC
V: TRBV7-3; size: few; D: .; J: TRBJ2-1; CDR3: CASSQVGGLNEQFF; DNA: TGTGCCAGCAGCCAGGTAGGAGGGCTCAATGAGCAGTTCTTC
V: TRBV27; size: few; D: .; J: TRBJ1-5; CDR3: CASSLSFRVGDQPQHF; DNA: TGTGCCAGCAGTTTATCGTTCAGGGTTGGCGATCAGCCCCAGCATTTT
V: TRBV6-1; size: few; D: .; J: TRBJ1-5; CDR3: CASSELGGGNQPQHF; DNA: TGTGCCAGCAGTGAACTCGGGGGCGGGAATCAGCCCCAGCATTTT
V: TRBV7-9; size: few; D: TRBD2; J: TRBJ2-7; CDR3: CASQGASGNYEQYF; DNA: TGTGCCAGCCAGGGCGCTAGCGGGAACTACGAGCAGTACTTC
V: TRBV21-1; size: .; D: .; J: TRBJ2-7; CDR3: CASSPGTSGREAYEQYF; DNA: TGTGCCAGCAGTCCTGGGACTAGCGGGAGAGAGGCCTACGAGCAGTACTTC
V: TRBV7-2; size: few; D: .; J: TRBJ1-2; CDR3: CASSFPVRGYGYTF; DNA: TGTGCCAGCAGCTTCCCCGTTCGGGGATATGGCTACACCTTC
V: TRBV5-6; size: .; D: .; J: TRBJ2-7; CDR3: CASSADPYEQYF; DNA: TGTGCCAGCAGCGCGGACCCGTACGAGCAGTACTTC
V: TRBV7-2; size: few; D: TRBD2; J: TRBJ2-3; CDR3: CASSFSGGYTDTQYF; DNA: TGTGCCAGCAGCTTTAGCGGGGGATACACAGATACGCAGTATTTT
V: TRBV25-1; size: .; D: .; J: TRBJ1-5; CDR3: CASRQANQPQHF; DNA: TGTGCCAGCAGGCAGGCAAATCAGCCCCAGCATTTT
V: TRBV7-9; size: .; D: .; J: TRBJ1-1; CDR3: CASSLHGDTEAFF; DNA: TGTGCCAGCAGCCTCCACGGGGACACTGAAGCTTTCTTT
V: TRBV7-9; size: few; D: TRBD2; J: TRBJ2-7; CDR3: CASSLGTSDLYEQYF; DNA: TGTGCCAGCAGCTTGGGGACTAGCGACTTATACGAGCAGTACTTC
V: TRBV5-1; size: few; D: .; J: TRBJ2-2; CDR3: CASSQPLGAGELFF; DNA: TGCGCCAGCAGCCAGCCCTTGGGGGCCGGGGAGCTGTTTTTT
V: TRBV25-1; size: .; D: TRBD2; J: TRBJ2-2; CDR3: CASTSGINTGELFF; DNA: TGTGCCAGCACAAGCGGGATTAACACCGGGGAGCTGTTTTTT
V: TRBV11-2; size: few; D: .; J: TRBJ2-1; CDR3: CASSPNGLGQFF; DNA: TGTGCCAGCAGCCCTAATGGGCTGGGGCAGTTCTTC
V: TRBV7-9; size: few; D: TRBD1; J: TRBJ1-2; CDR3: CASSLGQGLDYGYTF; DNA: TGTGCCAGCAGCTTAGGACAGGGTCTGGACTATGGCTACACCTTC
V: TRBV28; size: few; D: TRBD2; J: TRBJ2-7; CDR3: CASRSLAGLTQYF; DNA: TGTGCCAGCAGAAGTCTAGCGGGACTCACTCAGTACTTC
V: TRBV7-2; size: .; D: .; J: TRBJ1-5; CDR3: CASSSDGNQPQHF; DNA: TGTGCCAGCAGCTCGGACGGCAATCAGCCCCAGCATTTT
V: TRBV7-2; size: .; D: .; J: TRBJ2-7; CDR3: CASSLGASKVASYEQYF; DNA: TGTGCCAGCAGCTTAGGGGCCTCCAAGGTGGCTTCCTACGAGCAGTACTTC
V: TRBV10-3; size: .; D: .; J: TRBJ2-2; CDR3: CAITGVRNTGELFF; DNA: TGTGCCATCACAGGGGTCCGGAACACCGGGGAGCTGTTTTTT
V: TRBV27; size: few; D: TRBD1; J: TRBJ1-2; CDR3: CASSSPGQGDYGYTF; DNA: TGTGCCAGCAGTTCACCGGGACAGGGAGACTATGGCTACACCTTC
V: TRBV9; size: .; D: .; J: TRBJ2-1; CDR3: CASSPIPFAGEQFF; DNA: TGTGCCAGCAGCCCGATTCCCTTTGCTGGTGAGCAGTTCTTC
V: TRBV28; size: few; D: .; J: TRBJ1-2; CDR3: CASSSTRGTNYGYTF; DNA: TGTGCCAGCAGTTCAACCAGGGGCACTAACTATGGCTACACCTTC
V: TRBV25-1; size: .; D: TRBD1; J: TRBJ1-6; CDR3: CASRMGQANSPLHF; DNA: TGTGCCAGCAGGATGGGACAGGCTAATTCACCCCTCCACTTT
V: TRBV14; size: few; D: .; J: TRBJ2-7; CDR3: CASSARLGRDYEQYF; DNA: TGTGCCAGCAGCGCTCGTCTGGGACGGGACTACGAGCAGTACTTC
V: TRBV7-9; size: few; D: .; J: TRBJ2-2; CDR3: CASSLGTVGTGELFF; DNA: TGTGCCAGCAGCCTCGGGACCGTCGGAACCGGGGAGCTGTTTTTT
V: TRBV7-8; size: few; D: .; J: TRBJ2-3; CDR3: CASSISTDTQYF; DNA: TGTGCCAGCAGCATCAGCACAGATACGCAGTATTTT
V: TRBV4-1; size: .; D: .; J: TRBJ2-1; CDR3: CASSQGLSEQFF; DNA: TGCGCCAGCAGCCAGGGGTTGAGTGAGCAGTTCTTC
V: TRBV7-6; size: few; D: .; J: TRBJ2-5; CDR3: CASSSLRQETQYF; DNA: TGTGCCAGCAGCTCCCTGCGGCAAGAGACCCAGTACTTC
V: TRBV12-5; size: few; D: .; J: TRBJ2-1; CDR3: CASGFGGVPYNEQFF; DNA: TGTGCTAGTGGTTTTGGGGGAGTACCCTACAATGAGCAGTTCTTC
V: TRBV9; size: few; D: .; J: TRBJ2-2; CDR3: CASSVAPSGDRSTGELFF; DNA: TGTGCCAGCAGCGTAGCCCCGTCAGGGGATCGTAGCACCGGGGAGCTGTTTTTT